This paragraph covers one T cell receptor (beta chain) sequence. As yet, its antigen is unknown. This specimen belongs to a study of blood T cells in healthy people across ages. Study-level points and caveats: Using unsorted PBMCs precluded a conclusive naive versus antigen-experienced comparison.

CDR1 and CDR2 (germline): SQVTM, ANQGSEA. The CDR3 is 17 amino acids. Trimming took 4 bases from V and 6 from J; bases not matched to a gene: 11. A second roughly 7 to 12 cycle PCR used barcoded and J-beta primers. With 12 random nucleotides, a template-switch adaptor tagged each individual cDNA molecule. TCRdb fed the 5' RACE reads into MiXCR, producing one record per CDR3 protein. The sample has about 830,000 distinct CDR3 sequences, roughly 60% seen once. Researchers collected 9 to 10 milliliters of peripheral blood from every single donor. The sequence derives from a man aged 25-45 years in good health. Material: blood. The J gene is TRBJ2-1, the V gene TRBV29-1; TRBD2 agrees at 14 bases. This CDR3 reads CSVATSGRVVFFNEQFF. The CDR3 DNA reads as TGCAGCGTTGCGACTAGCGGGAGGGTAGTATTCTTCAATGAGCAGTTCTTC.